This T cell receptor beta chain was identified in a study of control samples from healthy donors and cancer patients. The CDR3 totals 15 residues. Germline V gene lookup returns CDR1 SGHTA and CDR2 FQGNSA. V was trimmed by 0 bases and J by 5 bases, leaving 10 bases between them. The table came from immunoSEQ multiplex PCR; TCRdb's copy has only in-frame clones and leaves some out. The table shows about 160,000 clones, with approximately 90% occurring only once. The rearrangement joins TRBV7-2 to TRBJ1-4; the D is unclear. This TCR was recovered from a young man in good health. Sequenced input: blood. This CDR3 reads CASSLATSRNEKLFF. For the CDR3, the DNA is TGTGCCAGCAGCTTAGCGACCTCGAGGAATGAAAAACTGTTTTTT.